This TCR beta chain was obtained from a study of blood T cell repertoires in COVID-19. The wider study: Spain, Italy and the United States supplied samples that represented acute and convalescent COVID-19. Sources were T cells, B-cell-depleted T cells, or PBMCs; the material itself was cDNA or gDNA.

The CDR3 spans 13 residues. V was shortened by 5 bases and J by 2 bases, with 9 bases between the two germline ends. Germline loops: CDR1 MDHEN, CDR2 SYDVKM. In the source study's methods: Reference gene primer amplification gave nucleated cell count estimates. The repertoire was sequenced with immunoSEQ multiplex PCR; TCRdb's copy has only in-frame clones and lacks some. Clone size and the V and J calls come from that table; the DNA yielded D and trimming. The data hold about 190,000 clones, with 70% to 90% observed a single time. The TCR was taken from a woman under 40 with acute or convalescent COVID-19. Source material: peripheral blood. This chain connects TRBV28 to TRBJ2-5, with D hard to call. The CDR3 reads CASSEPAQETQYF. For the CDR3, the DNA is TGTGCCAGCAGTGAGCCTGCTCAAGAGACCCAGTACTTC. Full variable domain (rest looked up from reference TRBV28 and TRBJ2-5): DVKVTQSSRYLVKRTGEKVFLECVQDMDHENMFWYRQDPGLGLRLIYFSYDVKMKEKGDIPEGYSVSREKKERFSLILESASTNQTSMYLCASSEPAQETQYFGPGTRLLVL.